The source of this T cell receptor (beta chain) is a study of OX40 agonist ivuxolimab in advanced cancers. Study-wide findings and caveats: In the 0.1 to 3.0 mg/kg range, CD4+ and CD8+ blood T cells had expanded clonally by week 6.

On this clone itself: The antigen is not known.

This table comes from immunoSEQ multiplex PCR, and its TCRdb copy is limited to in-frame clones, with some not included. The sample lists roughly 48,000 clones, approximately 83% occurring once. Autoimmune disease history or systemic immunosuppression led to patient exclusion. Germline values: CDR1 SQVTM, CDR2 ANQGSEA. The CDR3 runs 12 residues. V shed 5 bases and J 5 bases; nucleotides not matched to a gene: 2. The rearrangement joins TRBV29-1 to TRBJ1-4; 7 bases line up with TRBD1. The sequence was collected from an adult with an advanced solid tumor such as melanoma, head and neck, liver or kidney cancer. Sequenced here: CD4+ or CD8+ T cells sorted from blood, sampled in a trial of the OX40 agonist ivuxolimab. This CDR3 is CSVTGVNEKLFF. CDR3 DNA sequence: TGCAGCGTTACAGGGGTCAATGAAAAACTGTTTTTT.